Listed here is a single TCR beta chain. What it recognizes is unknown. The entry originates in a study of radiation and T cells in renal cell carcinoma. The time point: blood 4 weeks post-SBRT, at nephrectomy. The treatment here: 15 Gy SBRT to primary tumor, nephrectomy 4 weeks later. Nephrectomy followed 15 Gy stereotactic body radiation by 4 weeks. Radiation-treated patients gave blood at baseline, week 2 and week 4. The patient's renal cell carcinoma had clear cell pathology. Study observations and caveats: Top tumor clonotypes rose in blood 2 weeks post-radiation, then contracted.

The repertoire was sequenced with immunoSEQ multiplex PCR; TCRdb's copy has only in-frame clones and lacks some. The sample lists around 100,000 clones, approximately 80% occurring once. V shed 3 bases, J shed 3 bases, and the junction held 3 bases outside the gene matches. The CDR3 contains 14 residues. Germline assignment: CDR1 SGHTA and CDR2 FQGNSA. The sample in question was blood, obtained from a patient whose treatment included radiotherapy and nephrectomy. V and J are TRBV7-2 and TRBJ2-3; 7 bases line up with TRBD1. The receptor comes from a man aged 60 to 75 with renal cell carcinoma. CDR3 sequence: CASSFETGTDTQYF. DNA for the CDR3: TGTGCCAGCAGCTTCGAGACAGGGACAGATACGCAGTATTTT.